Listed here is a single T cell receptor (beta chain). Its binding antigen is unknown. No base-level quality is on record; no much larger clone is a single base apart. High-throughput TCR beta sequencing profiled peripheral blood CD8+ and CD4+ T cells from healthy donors, Susac syndrome patients and multiple sclerosis patients. Multiple sclerosis controls were treatment-naive patients with stable or active relapsing-remitting disease fulfilling revised McDonald criteria. Bulk CD8+ and CD4+ T cells were purified by magnetic negative isolation, whereas CD8+ TEMRA cells were enriched by FACS. Blood was drawn into EDTA tubes, processed within 24 hours, and PBMCs were isolated by density gradient centrifugation. PBMCs intended for TCR sequencing were cryopreserved in liquid nitrogen and thawed later in a water bath at 37 degrees C. Purity of sorted or isolated CD4+, CD8+ and CD8+ TEMRA cells was at least 90%.

RNA was extracted with the RNeasy kit and roughly 0.5 to 1 ug was reverse transcribed using random hexamers. TCR beta CDR3 regions were amplified with the immunoSEQ multiplex PCR assay covering 54 Vbeta and 13 Jbeta segments. To correct PCR amplification bias, a synthetic template baseline was used for both primer optimization and computational correction. Per the authors' processing: Reads were assigned to V, D and J genes according to IMGT and analyzed in immunoSEQ Analyzer, with only productive sequences retained. Clonality was computed as one minus Shannon entropy normalized by log2 of the number of productive unique sequences. For each patient and control, public and private clones were evaluated within the 100 most prevalent clones. Clones were defined as Susac-specific when absent from the healthy and MS cohorts, from 1,000 to 1,100 published viral clones and from other ImmuneACCESS disease sequences. TCRdb reprocessing: public reads trimmed at Q25 with fastp, clones called with MiXCR, in-frame beta chains kept. CDR3 protein sequences are deduplicated, and each keeps its most common genes and DNA. TCRdb's processing, not the study's, gives the V and J calls here. The sample table records 300,000 or so distinct CDR3 sequences; under 95% of these occur just once. The top ten constitute over 0.05% of the sample.

For CDR1 and CDR2, the germline V gene lists MNHEY and SVGAGI. The CDR3 contains 15 residues, cysteine and phenylalanine counted. Only the CDR3 portion is preserved as DNA: 45 bases, with reading frame beginning at the first base. V is reduced by 5 bases and J by 4 bases, leaving a spacing of 16 bases between them. The data are from a study of CD8 T cells in Susac syndrome (dated 2019 in TCRdb). For context, the study as a whole: The study used repertoire sequencing to test whether antigen drove CD8+ T cell activation and differentiation in Susac syndrome. The full study reports these points: The TCR sequencing and HLA analysis was acknowledged to have included a relatively small number of individuals.

Material: CD4+ T cells from PBMCs. The receptor was isolated from a human donor with multiple sclerosis. The chain couples TRBV6-5 to TRBJ2-3, with no reliable assignment of the D segment. The CDR3 loop reads CASSPARRASDTQYF. The DNA reads as follows: TGTGCCAGCAGTCCCGCAAGGCGCGCATCAGATACGCAGTATTTT.